These 26 T cell receptor beta chains share one sample of origin, sequenced in a study of cytomegalovirus exposure and HLA in healthy donors. Profiling relied on immunoSEQ multiplex PCR, and the TCRdb table lists in-frame clones only, not all of them. The sample consists of 160,000 or so clones, 84% of them appearing once. The sample taken for sequencing was PBMCs. All receptors derive from a man between 25 and 39 years old in good health and CMV-seropositive.

In DNA form, the CDR3 reads TGTGCCAGCAGCCCTGTCAATGAGCAGTTCTTC. As protein: CASSPVNEQFF. V gene TRBV7-2 combines with J gene TRBJ2-1; no reliable D call. V lost 5 bases and J 6 bases, leaving 5 bases between the germline ends. The germline CDR1 and CDR2 sequences are SGHTA and FQGNSA. CDR3 length equals 11 residues.

This chain connects TRBV7-9 to TRBJ2-5; a weak D match, TRBD2 (5 bases). V lost 2 bases and J lost 0, with 7 bases in between. This CDR3 region has 14 residues. CDR1 and CDR2 from the germline V gene are SEHNR and FQNEAQ (reference sequence). As DNA, the CDR3 is TGTGCCAGCAGCTTAACCGGGGACCAAGAGACCCAGTACTTC. Amino acids: CASSLTGDQETQYF. Full variable domain (outside the CDR3, taken from reference TRBV7-9 and TRBJ2-5): DTGVSQNPRHKITKRGQNVTFRCDPISEHNRLYWYRQTLGQGPEFLTYFQNEAQLEKSRLLSDRFSAERPKGSFSTLEIQRTEQGDSAMYLCASSLTGDQETQYFGPGTRLLVL.

This chain links TRBV27 with TRBJ2-3, with 8 nucleotides matching TRBD2. Per germline, CDR1 MNHEY and CDR2 SMNVEV (reference sequence). This CDR3 contains 17 residues. V lost 0 bases and J lost 4; bases outside the gene matches: 9. The CDR3 spells CASSLSIRGGHADTQYF. The CDR3 DNA sequence: TGTGCCAGCAGTTTATCGATCCGGGGGGGCCACGCAGATACGCAGTATTTT.

This chain uses TRBV11-3 with TRBJ1-1, with D uncertain. Trimming stripped 4 bases from V and 1 base from J, with 7 bases between. The CDR3 has 13 amino acids. Germline assignment: CDR1 SGHNT and CDR2 YENEEA. This CDR3 reads CASSYTENTEAFF. DNA for the CDR3: TGTGCCAGCAGCTACACAGAGAACACTGAAGCTTTCTTT.

The chain links TRBV4-2 to TRBJ2-1; 15 bases map to TRBD2. V trimming: 1 base; J trimming: 6 bases; junction bases outside the gene matches: 4. This CDR3 region has 17 residues. Germline V gene sequence: CDR1 LGHNA, CDR2 YNFKEQ. CDR3: CASSQVGLAGGSNEQFF. The CDR3 DNA reads as TGTGCCAGCAGCCAAGTGGGACTAGCGGGAGGATCCAATGAGCAGTTCTTC.

This rearrangement joins TRBV28 to TRBJ2-5; 7 bases match TRBD2. The CDR3 has 14 residues. CDR1 is MDHEN and CDR2 is SYDVKM in the germline V gene. V lost 5 bases, J lost 5 bases, and 8 bases stayed unmatched. The CDR3 DNA is TGTGCCAGCAGTCTGCTTTTGCGGGAGGAGACCCAGTACTTC. It yields the protein CASSLLLREETQYF. Filled out from reference TRBV28 and TRBJ2-5, the complete variable domain reads DVKVTQSSRYLVKRTGEKVFLECVQDMDHENMFWYRQDPGLGLRLIYFSYDVKMKEKGDIPEGYSVSREKKERFSLILESASTNQTSMYLCASSLLLREETQYFGPGTRLLVL.

CDR3 nucleotides: TGTGCCAGCAGCTTGAATCTAGCTTCGAATGAGCAGTTCTTC. Protein: CASSLNLASNEQFF. The J gene is TRBJ2-1, the V gene TRBV7-6, with D perhaps TRBD2 (5 bases). Germline CDR1 SGHVS, CDR2 FNYEAQ. Trimming removed 3 bases at V and 7 bases at J, with 13 bases between. This CDR3 has 14 residues.

The V call is TRBV28, the J call TRBJ1-2; 10 nucleotides agree with TRBD1. Germline V gene data show CDR1 as MDHEN and CDR2 as SYDVKM. Germline trimming cut 5 bases from V and 3 bases from J; bases unmatched to any gene: 6. CDR3 length: 15 amino acids. This chain's CDR3 is CASSLSGTGDYGYTF. DNA for the CDR3: TGTGCCAGCAGTCTCTCCGGGACAGGGGACTATGGCTACACCTTC.

The chain uses TRBV21-1 and TRBJ2-7; TRBD1 is taken as the D call from the table, unchecked against the DNA. TRBV21-1 counts as a pseudogene. The length of the CDR3 is 15 residues. The CDR3, as DNA: TGTGCCAGCAGCCCGACAGGAATCGTAACCTACGAGCAGTACTTC. Amino acids: CASSPTGIVTYEQYF.

This chain connects TRBV5-8 to TRBJ2-7; D is perhaps TRBD1 (5 bases). Trimming removed 3 bases at V and 2 bases at J, with 12 bases between. The CDR3 extends over 14 amino acids. Germline V gene sequence: CDR1 SGHTS, CDR2 YDEGEE. The CDR3 nucleotides read TGTGCCAGCAGCTCCGGACATAGCACCTACGAGCAGTACTTC. Encoded protein: CASSSGHSTYEQYF.

V gene TRBV11-2 combines with J gene TRBJ2-7; the D gene is possibly TRBD2 (5 bases). Germline V CDR1 and CDR2: SGHAT, FQNNGV. The CDR3 is made up of 12 amino acids. Trimming shortened V by 2 bases and J by 7 bases, and 9 bases separated the two germline ends. This CDR3 reads CASSLTGNEQYF. The DNA for the CDR3 is TGTGCCAGCAGCTTAACGGGGAATGAGCAGTACTTC.

The chain's CDR3 is CASSQLTREQFF. For the CDR3, the DNA is TGCGCCAGCAGCCAACTTACGAGGGAGCAGTTCTTC. The V call is TRBV4-1, the J call TRBJ2-1; D is unresolved. In germline, CDR1 is MGHRA, CDR2 YSYEKL. Between the trimmed V and J ends, which lost 2 bases and 10 bases, there was a span of 9 bases. The CDR3 is 12 amino acids.

The rearrangement joins TRBV10-1 to TRBJ2-7, with D possibly matching TRBD1 (6 bases). Trimming removed 2 bases at V and 4 bases at J, with 6 bases between. CDR3 length: 12 residues. CDR1 is WNHNN, CDR2 SYGVQD, per germline (reference sequence). The DNA of the CDR3 is TGCGCCAGCAGTGAGACAGGGTACGAGCAGTACTTC. Residues: CASSETGYEQYF.

The chain combines TRBV9 with TRBJ2-2; D is undetermined. V lost 7 bases, J lost 5 bases, and 15 bases lay in between. The V gene's germline CDR1 is SGDLS and CDR2 YYNGEE. The CDR3 has 14 amino acids. CDR3 residues: CASAPPGRTGELFF. CDR3 sequence (DNA): TGTGCCAGCGCCCCCCCGGGTCGGACCGGGGAGCTGTTTTTT.

The rearrangement uses TRBV5-4 and TRBJ1-3; D may be TRBD1 (6 bases). The length of the CDR3 is 16 residues. CDR1 and CDR2 from the germline V gene are SGHNT and YYREEE (reference sequence). The V end lost 4 bases, the J end lost 0 bases, and 14 bases lay between the germline ends. Written as DNA, the CDR3 is TGTGCCAGCAGCCCGAAACAGGGATTCTCTGGAAACACCATATATTTT. Translation: CASSPKQGFSGNTIYF.

The V and J genes are TRBV6-1 and TRBJ1-5; possible D gene TRBD1, 5 bases. V lost 4 bases, J lost 0 bases, and 10 bases lay in between. This CDR3 has 15 residues. CDR1 MNHNS and CDR2 SASEGT come from the germline V gene. CDR3 coding DNA: TGTGCCAGCAGTGTACAGACAGATAGCAATCAGCCCCAGCATTTT. This encodes CASSVQTDSNQPQHF.

This chain connects TRBV13 to TRBJ1-4, with 10 bases fitting TRBD1. Germline V gene sequence: CDR1 PRHDT, CDR2 FYEKMQ (reference sequence). V shed 3 bases, J shed 7 bases, and the junction held 8 bases outside the gene matches. This CDR3 spans 16 amino acids. The CDR3 protein is CASSFRDRGLGEKLFF. CDR3 nucleotide sequence: TGTGCCAGCAGCTTCCGGGACAGGGGATTAGGTGAAAAACTGTTTTTT.

CDR3 nucleotides: TGTGCCAGCAGTTTTAGAGGGTTCAACACTGAAGCTTTCTTT. Translation: CASSFRGFNTEAFF. The V gene is TRBV28, the J gene TRBJ1-1; no reliable D call. The germline gives CDR1 MDHEN, CDR2 SYDVKM. The CDR3 sequence is 14 residues long. V gave up 3 bases and J gave up 2 bases, with 10 bases separating them.

The chain employs TRBV29-1 and TRBJ2-7, with a possible D match to TRBD2 (6 bases). The CDR3 runs 13 residues. Trimming cost V 1 base and J 6 bases, with 13 bases left between them. Germline V lookup: CDR1 SQVTM, CDR2 ANQGSEA. The CDR3 region is CSVEGGAEVEQYF. The CDR3 DNA follows: TGCAGCGTTGAAGGCGGGGCGGAGGTCGAGCAGTACTTC.

J is TRBJ2-5 and V is TRBV19, with D possibly TRBD1 on 5 matching bases. The CDR3 covers 14 residues. The germline V gene has CDR1 LNHDA and CDR2 SQIVND (reference sequence). V was pared by 0 bases and J by 7 bases, with 12 bases between. The CDR3: CASSIEGVVGTQYF. As DNA, the CDR3 is TGTGCCAGTAGTATAGAAGGGGTTGTAGGGACCCAGTACTTC.

The rearrangement links TRBV27 to TRBJ1-3; D is unresolved. Between the trimmed V and J ends, which lost 5 bases and 4 bases, there was a span of 15 bases. Germline V lookup: CDR1 MNHEY, CDR2 SMNVEV (reference sequence). This CDR3 contains 15 residues. The CDR3 loop is CASSTRSSLGNTIYF. The CDR3, as DNA: TGTGCCAGCAGTACCCGGTCTTCCCTGGGAAACACCATATATTTT.

The V gene is TRBV9, the J gene TRBJ2-7; 11 nucleotides align to TRBD2. The CDR3 length is 14 residues. Germline CDR1 reads SGDLS; CDR2 reads YYNGEE. After removal of 2 bases from V and 6 bases from J, the junction contained 4 bases not matched to a gene. The CDR3 loop reads CASSVLAGGGEQYF. In DNA, the CDR3 is TGTGCCAGCAGCGTTCTAGCGGGAGGTGGCGAGCAGTACTTC.

This clone occurred many times. Sequence at one end of the junction differs from germline and may be a read error. The CDR3 DNA is TGTGCCAGCAGCTTAAGTCGTATAGGGGTTGATTTC. Its translation is CASSLSRIGVDF. The gene calls are TRBV7-8 and TRBJ2-6; tentatively, D is TRBD1 (5 bases). The CDR3 contains 12 residues. Germline values: CDR1 SGHVS, CDR2 FQNEAQ.

This clone was found many times. The sample contains more than one DNA sequence encoding this CDR3. V and J are TRBV30 and TRBJ1-5; D unresolved. The CDR3 covers 12 residues. The germline CDR1 and CDR2 sequences are GTSNPN and SVGIG (reference sequence). The ends were cut back, 2 bases at V and 0 bases at J, with 2 bases in the middle. The chain's CDR3 is CAWSYSNQPQHF. The CDR3 nucleotides are TGTGCCTGGAGTTATAGCAATCAGCCCCAGCATTTT.

The genes are TRBV28 and TRBJ1-5, with D maybe TRBD1 (6 bases). The germline V gene has CDR1 MDHEN and CDR2 SYDVKM. V lost 4 bases and J 1 base, leaving 23 bases between the germline ends. The CDR3 is made up of 19 amino acids. The CDR3 DNA follows: TGTGCCAGCAGTTCTCTAATTTTCAGGGGCCAGGGCAGCAATCAGCCCCAGCATTTT. Translating gives CASSSLIFRGQGSNQPQHF.

The CDR3 bases are TGTGCCAGCAGCTTAAGCACGGGGTCTGGGGACAGGAAGCGGTACGAGCAGTACTTC. Translation gives CASSLSTGSGDRKRYEQYF. V is TRBV7-9 and J is TRBJ2-7; TRBD1 matches 8 bases. This CDR3 contains 19 residues. Germline loops: CDR1 SEHNR, CDR2 FQNEAQ (reference sequence). The J segment lost 4 bases and the V segment lost 2 bases, leaving 19 bases of the junction unmatched.